The 3 T cell receptor beta chains in this list originate from one sample, sequenced in a study of blood T cell repertoires in COVID-19. Some clones are missing from TCRdb's copy, which holds only in-frame ones; the method was immunoSEQ multiplex PCR. Among under 200,000 clones listed, over 75% were seen once. Sample: peripheral blood. These receptors were obtained from a middle-aged man with active or convalescent COVID-19.

Points on this clone: One end of the junction does not line up with germline, which may come from a read error. The chain joins TRBV7-7 to TRBJ2-7; D is possibly TRBD2 (5 bases). CDR3 size: 14 residues. Per the germline V gene, CDR1 is SSHAT and CDR2 is FNYEAQ (reference sequence). The CDR3 DNA follows: TGTGCTAGCAGCTTAAAGGTCGGACTCTACGAGCAGTACTTC. Translation gives CASSLKVGLYEQYF. The whole variable domain, filled in from reference TRBV7-7 and TRBJ2-7, reads GAGVSQSPRYKVTKRGQDVTLRCDPISSHATLYWYQQALGQGPEFLTYFNYEAQPDKSGLPSDRFSAERPEGSISTLTIQRTEQRDSAMYRCASSLKVGLYEQYFGPGTRLTVT.

This clone was counted a single time. The chain employs TRBV19 and TRBJ1-2, with D possibly matching TRBD1 (6 bases). CDR3 size: 13 residues. The ends were cut back, 5 bases at V and 4 bases at J, with 11 bases in the middle. Germline CDR1 reads LNHDA; CDR2 reads SQIVND (reference sequence). The CDR3: CASSRTGIYGYTF. The CDR3 nucleotides are TGTGCCAGTAGTCGCACAGGGATCTATGGCTACACCTTC.

The V call is TRBV5-5, the J call TRBJ2-7; 10 positions agree with TRBD2. With V trimmed by 2 bases and J by 2 bases, 4 bases remained unmatched. This CDR3 has 15 amino acids. Germline loops: CDR1 SGHKS, CDR2 YYEKEE (reference sequence). The DNA of the CDR3 is TGTGCCAGCAGCTTTGCGCTAGCGGGGGCCTACGAGCAGTACTTC. It specifies CASSFALAGAYEQYF. Full variable domain (outside the CDR3, taken from reference TRBV5-5 and TRBJ2-7): DAGVTQSPTHLIKTRGQQVTLRCSPISGHKSVSWYQQVLGQGPQFIFQYYEKEERGRGNFPDRFSARQFPNYSSELNVNALLLGDSALYLCASSFALAGAYEQYFGPGTRLTVT.